A selection of T cell receptor beta chains follows, all from one sample in a study of T cells in Graves' hyperthyroidism and ophthalmopathy. TCRdb recomputed calls from the multiplex PCR reads with MiXCR, one row per CDR3 protein. This repertoire shows some 440,000 distinct CDR3 sequences, 15% to 18% found once; its top ten account for 7.7%. Input material: blood. The source of these receptors is a woman under 30 with Graves' hyperthyroidism. The CDR3 runs from the conserved cysteine through the conserved F or W. Fields, in order: J gene, V gene, clone size, D gene, CDR3 protein, CDR3 DNA. The D gene is left open where the match is weak. Clone size is shown for a subset of rows, as once, few, many or a class of expanded clone.

J gene: TRBJ2-2
V gene: TRBV5-1
clone size: many
D gene: -
CDR3 protein: CASSGTPNTGELFF
CDR3 DNA: TGCGCCAGCTCCGGGACACCTAACACCGGGGAGCTGTTTTTT

J gene: TRBJ1-5
V gene: TRBV7-2
clone size: many
D gene: -
CDR3 protein: CASSSGVGENQPQHF
CDR3 DNA: TGTGCCAGCAGCTCTGGGGTCGGGGAAAATCAGCCCCAGCATTTT

J gene: TRBJ1-1
V gene: TRBV24-1
clone size: many
D gene: -
CDR3 protein: CATSGVGTEAFF
CDR3 DNA: TGTGCCACCAGTGGGGTTGGGACTGAAGCTTTCTTT

J gene: TRBJ2-6
V gene: TRBV13
clone size: -
D gene: -
CDR3 protein: CASSFPVGAPGANVLTF
CDR3 DNA: TGTGCCAGCAGCTTCCCGGTGGGGGCCCCTGGGGCCAACGTCCTGACTTTC

J gene: TRBJ2-7
V gene: TRBV4-1
clone size: -
D gene: -
CDR3 protein: CASSQVGLETYEQYF
CDR3 DNA: TGCGCCAGCAGCCAAGTGGGTCTCGAGACCTACGAGCAGTACTTC

J gene: TRBJ1-5
V gene: TRBV2
clone size: many
D gene: -
CDR3 protein: CASSESGAYQPQHF
CDR3 DNA: TGTGCCAGCAGTGAAAGTGGGGCCTATCAGCCCCAGCATTTT

J gene: TRBJ1-2
V gene: TRBV6-1
clone size: many
D gene: -
CDR3 protein: CASILVRDGYGYTF
CDR3 DNA: TGTGCCAGCATCTTAGTAAGGGACGGCTATGGCTACACCTTC

J gene: TRBJ2-7
V gene: TRBV19
clone size: -
D gene: -
CDR3 protein: CASSGSDLFSDHEQYF
CDR3 DNA: TGTGCCAGTAGTGGGTCGGACTTATTTTCTGATCACGAGCAGTACTTC

J gene: TRBJ1-6
V gene: TRBV12-3/TRBV12-4
clone size: few
D gene: -
CDR3 protein: CASSLGVSSPLHF
CDR3 DNA: TGTGCCAGCAGTTTAGGAGTAAGTTCACCCCTCCACTTT

J gene: TRBJ2-3
V gene: TRBV7-9
clone size: many
D gene: -
CDR3 protein: CASSLAAESSDTQYF
CDR3 DNA: TGTGCCAGCAGCTTAGCGGCTGAAAGTTCAGATACGCAGTATTTT

J gene: TRBJ1-1
V gene: TRBV20-1
clone size: many
D gene: -
CDR3 protein: CSAPIRDGTEAFF
CDR3 DNA: TGCAGTGCTCCTATAAGGGATGGCACTGAAGCTTTCTTT

J gene: TRBJ2-3
V gene: TRBV11-2
clone size: many
D gene: -
CDR3 protein: CASSSWVGGSTDTQYF
CDR3 DNA: TGTGCCAGCAGCTCCTGGGTGGGCGGTAGCACAGATACGCAGTATTTT

J gene: TRBJ2-1
V gene: TRBV12-3/TRBV12-4
clone size: many
D gene: -
CDR3 protein: CASSSPGGPRSHNEQFF
CDR3 DNA: TGTGCCAGCAGTTCCCCTGGTGGACCCCGGTCTCACAATGAGCAGTTCTTC

J gene: TRBJ1-2
V gene: TRBV6-2/TRBV6-3
clone size: -
D gene: TRBD1
CDR3 protein: CASRSWHRGDYGYTF
CDR3 DNA: TGTGCCAGCAGGTCGTGGCACAGGGGGGACTATGGCTACACCTTC

J gene: TRBJ2-3
V gene: TRBV6-1
clone size: many
D gene: TRBD1
CDR3 protein: CAIGTGVSTDTQYF
CDR3 DNA: TGTGCCATCGGGACAGGAGTTAGCACAGATACGCAGTATTTT

J gene: TRBJ2-7
V gene: TRBV6-4
clone size: -
D gene: TRBD2
CDR3 protein: CASTLGLAATYEQYF
CDR3 DNA: TGTGCCAGCACCTTAGGACTAGCGGCTACCTACGAGCAGTACTTC

J gene: TRBJ2-5
V gene: TRBV27
clone size: many
D gene: TRBD2
CDR3 protein: CASSAPGLARKTQYF
CDR3 DNA: TGTGCCAGCAGTGCCCCGGGACTAGCGCGGAAGACCCAGTACTTC

J gene: TRBJ1-2
V gene: TRBV19
clone size: -
D gene: -
CDR3 protein: CATAPGEGGRFGYTF
CDR3 DNA: TGTGCCACCGCGCCGGGGGAGGGGGGCCGTTTTGGCTACACCTTC

J gene: TRBJ2-2
V gene: TRBV18
clone size: few
D gene: TRBD2
CDR3 protein: CASSPRETGELFF
CDR3 DNA: TGTGCCAGCTCACCGCGGGAGACCGGGGAGCTGTTTTTT

J gene: TRBJ2-7
V gene: TRBV7-2
clone size: many
D gene: -
CDR3 protein: CASSLVGSGYPYEQYF
CDR3 DNA: TGTGCCAGCAGCTTAGTGGGCAGCGGATATCCCTACGAGCAGTACTTC

J gene: TRBJ2-1
V gene: TRBV9
clone size: many
D gene: TRBD1
CDR3 protein: CASSVGTGGYNEQFF
CDR3 DNA: TGTGCCAGCAGCGTAGGGACAGGGGGATACAATGAGCAGTTCTTC

J gene: TRBJ2-1
V gene: TRBV20-1
clone size: many
D gene: -
CDR3 protein: CSASRGERLEQFF
CDR3 DNA: TGCAGTGCTAGTAGGGGGGAGCGGCTAGAACAGTTCTTC

J gene: TRBJ2-1
V gene: TRBV12-3/TRBV12-4
clone size: -
D gene: TRBD2
CDR3 protein: CASSLGLASSCNEQFF
CDR3 DNA: TGTGCCAGCAGTTTGGGACTAGCGAGCTCCTGCAATGAGCAGTTCTTC

J gene: TRBJ1-6
V gene: TRBV6-2/TRBV6-3
clone size: -
D gene: TRBD1
CDR3 protein: CASSPRDSSYNSPLHF
CDR3 DNA: TGTGCCAGCAGCCCAAGGGACAGCTCCTATAATTCACCCCTCCACTTT

J gene: TRBJ2-5
V gene: TRBV7-2
clone size: -
D gene: TRBD2
CDR3 protein: CASSSNFPGREGLGVTQYF
CDR3 DNA: TGTGCCAGCAGCTCGAATTTTCCGGGACGGGAGGGCCTTGGGGTGACCCAGTACTTC

J gene: TRBJ2-7
V gene: TRBV5-1
clone size: -
D gene: -
CDR3 protein: CASSSVWGEQYF
CDR3 DNA: TGCGCCAGCAGCTCGGTATGGGGCGAGCAGTACTTC

J gene: TRBJ2-1
V gene: TRBV5-5
clone size: -
D gene: -
CDR3 protein: CASSLGHNEQFF
CDR3 DNA: TGTGCCAGCAGCTTGGGTCATAATGAGCAGTTCTTC

J gene: TRBJ1-2
V gene: TRBV9
clone size: few
D gene: -
CDR3 protein: CASSHGDKGNYGYTF
CDR3 DNA: TGTGCCAGCAGCCACGGAGACAAAGGGAACTATGGCTACACCTTC

J gene: TRBJ2-1
V gene: TRBV20-1
clone size: many
D gene: -
CDR3 protein: CSAKGGDEQFF
CDR3 DNA: TGCAGTGCTAAAGGGGGGGATGAGCAGTTCTTC

J gene: TRBJ2-2
V gene: TRBV19
clone size: many
D gene: -
CDR3 protein: CASSIEGLPMTGELFF
CDR3 DNA: TGTGCCAGTAGTATAGAGGGACTCCCTATGACCGGGGAGCTGTTTTTT

J gene: TRBJ1-1
V gene: TRBV4-2
clone size: many
D gene: -
CDR3 protein: CASSQDPVYTEAFF
CDR3 DNA: TGTGCCAGCAGCCAAGATCCGGTTTATACTGAAGCTTTCTTT

J gene: TRBJ1-6
V gene: TRBV30
clone size: many
D gene: -
CDR3 protein: CAWSPGPNSPLHF
CDR3 DNA: TGTGCCTGGAGTCCCGGGCCCAATTCACCCCTCCACTTT

J gene: TRBJ2-1
V gene: TRBV5-5
clone size: many
D gene: TRBD2
CDR3 protein: CASSLDTSGIYNEQFF
CDR3 DNA: TGTGCCAGCAGCTTGGATACTAGCGGGATCTACAATGAGCAGTTCTTC

J gene: TRBJ2-7
V gene: TRBV4-2
clone size: few
D gene: -
CDR3 protein: CASSQDGDGRSSYEQYF
CDR3 DNA: TGTGCCAGCAGCCAAGATGGAGACGGACGGAGCTCCTACGAGCAGTACTTC

J gene: TRBJ1-4
V gene: TRBV7-3
clone size: few
D gene: -
CDR3 protein: CASSLGGPKEKLFF
CDR3 DNA: TGTGCTAGCAGCCTCGGGGGCCCTAAGGAAAAACTGTTTTTT

J gene: TRBJ2-3
V gene: TRBV3-1
clone size: few
D gene: TRBD2
CDR3 protein: CASSPQTSGGAGGTQYF
CDR3 DNA: TGTGCCAGCAGCCCTCAGACTAGCGGGGGGGCAGGGGGTACGCAGTATTTT

J gene: TRBJ2-1
V gene: TRBV30
clone size: many
D gene: TRBD2
CDR3 protein: CAWGLAYNEQFF
CDR3 DNA: TGTGCCTGGGGACTAGCCTACAATGAGCAGTTCTTC

J gene: TRBJ2-1
V gene: TRBV11-2
clone size: many
D gene: TRBD2
CDR3 protein: CASSFERGGYNEQFF
CDR3 DNA: TGTGCCAGCAGCTTCGAGCGGGGGGGTTACAATGAGCAGTTCTTC

J gene: TRBJ1-1
V gene: TRBV19
clone size: many
D gene: TRBD1
CDR3 protein: CASRGQGMNTEAFF
CDR3 DNA: TGTGCCAGTAGGGGACAGGGCATGAACACTGAAGCTTTCTTT

J gene: TRBJ2-2
V gene: TRBV20-1
clone size: -
D gene: -
CDR3 protein: CSANLETNTGELFF
CDR3 DNA: TGCAGTGCTAACCTTGAGACGAACACCGGGGAGCTGTTTTTT

J gene: TRBJ2-7
V gene: TRBV13
clone size: many
D gene: -
CDR3 protein: CASSFDREQYF
CDR3 DNA: TGTGCCAGCAGCTTCGATCGCGAGCAGTACTTC

J gene: TRBJ2-3
V gene: TRBV29-1
clone size: many
D gene: -
CDR3 protein: CSVDTSTDTQYF
CDR3 DNA: TGCAGCGTTGATACAAGCACAGATACGCAGTATTTT

J gene: TRBJ1-5
V gene: TRBV19
clone size: few
D gene: -
CDR3 protein: CASSMWGANQPQHF
CDR3 DNA: TGTGCCAGTAGTATGTGGGGTGCCAATCAGCCCCAGCATTTT

J gene: TRBJ2-3
V gene: TRBV20-1
clone size: few
D gene: TRBD2
CDR3 protein: CSAPQTGLAGGTDTQYF
CDR3 DNA: TGCAGTGCTCCACAGACGGGACTAGCGGGGGGCACAGATACGCAGTATTTT

J gene: TRBJ1-5
V gene: TRBV4-1
clone size: -
D gene: TRBD1
CDR3 protein: CASSPVDRGNQPQHF
CDR3 DNA: TGCGCCAGCAGCCCCGTCGACAGGGGTAATCAGCCCCAGCATTTT

J gene: TRBJ2-3
V gene: TRBV6-2/TRBV6-3
clone size: -
D gene: -
CDR3 protein: CASLWDILYPPDTQYF
CDR3 DNA: TGTGCCAGCCTGTGGGACATACTATACCCCCCAGATACGCAGTATTTT

J gene: TRBJ2-6
V gene: TRBV12-3/TRBV12-4
clone size: many
D gene: -
CDR3 protein: CASSSTGTTGANVLTF
CDR3 DNA: TGTGCCAGCAGTTCCACAGGGACGACTGGGGCCAACGTCCTGACTTTC

J gene: TRBJ1-6
V gene: TRBV6-1
clone size: many
D gene: -
CDR3 protein: CASSLRHSDSPLHF
CDR3 DNA: TGTGCCAGCAGTCTTAGGCACAGCGATTCACCCCTCCACTTT

J gene: TRBJ1-1
V gene: TRBV30
clone size: many
D gene: -
CDR3 protein: CAWSVGGSTEAFF
CDR3 DNA: TGTGCCTGGAGTGTTGGGGGGTCCACTGAAGCTTTCTTT

J gene: TRBJ1-1
V gene: TRBV20-1
clone size: many
D gene: -
CDR3 protein: CSAPPGRNRNTEAFF
CDR3 DNA: TGCAGTGCTCCACCGGGACGGAATCGGAACACTGAAGCTTTCTTT

J gene: TRBJ2-2
V gene: TRBV10-1
clone size: many
D gene: -
CDR3 protein: CASSEGSENTGELFF
CDR3 DNA: TGCGCCAGCAGTGAGGGCAGCGAGAACACCGGGGAGCTGTTTTTT

J gene: TRBJ2-2
V gene: TRBV6-5
clone size: few
D gene: TRBD2
CDR3 protein: CASSYRRTSVGELFF
CDR3 DNA: TGTGCCAGCAGTTACCGGAGGACTAGTGTGGGGGAGCTGTTTTTT

J gene: TRBJ2-7
V gene: TRBV28
clone size: -
D gene: -
CDR3 protein: CASSPRPGPHYREQYF
CDR3 DNA: TGTGCCAGCAGTCCCAGGCCGGGACCCCACTATCGCGAGCAGTACTTC